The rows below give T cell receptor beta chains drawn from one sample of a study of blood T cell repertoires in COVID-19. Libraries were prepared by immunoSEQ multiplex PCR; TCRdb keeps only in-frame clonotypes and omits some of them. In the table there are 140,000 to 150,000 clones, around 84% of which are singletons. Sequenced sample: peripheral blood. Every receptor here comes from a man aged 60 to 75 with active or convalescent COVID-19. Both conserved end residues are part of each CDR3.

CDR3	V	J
CASSTPGRGNTEAFF	TRBV6-2/TRBV6-3	TRBJ1-1
CASGLVRGQVTDTQYF	TRBV12-5	TRBJ2-3
CASSVWGAGGDNEQFF	TRBV9	TRBJ2-1
CASSIDPGKRAGYTF	TRBV19	TRBJ1-2
CASSESLGVGTQYF	TRBV2	TRBJ2-3
CASKTGMNTEAFF	TRBV6-5	TRBJ1-1
CASSDRTSGTDTQYF	TRBV2	TRBJ2-3
CASSLTYGYEQYF	TRBV7-3	TRBJ2-7
CASSPWGQGGDEQFF	TRBV19	TRBJ2-1
CASSRSPLRGEQYF	TRBV14	TRBJ2-7
CASSIGTGGRETQYF	TRBV19	TRBJ2-5
CASSFLGGTEAFF	TRBV7-2	TRBJ1-1
CASSLGLSREQYF	TRBV5-1	TRBJ2-7
CASTFGLAGGMGTQYF	TRBV28	TRBJ2-5
CSATDREPQHF	TRBV20-1	TRBJ1-5
CASMGGRSYEQYF	TRBV28	TRBJ2-7
CASSRQLLNTEAFF	TRBV9	TRBJ1-1
CASSPEGNTIYF	TRBV18	TRBJ1-3
CASSQDMATGGSYNYGYTF	TRBV4-2	TRBJ1-2
CASSRQAPVLYNEQFF	TRBV5-8	TRBJ2-1
CASSVGGSSTDTQYF	TRBV9	TRBJ2-3
CASSAGTGAGDGYTF	TRBV5-1	TRBJ1-2
CASSPGTLGEKLFF	TRBV6-2/TRBV6-3	TRBJ1-4
CASISTSGGDEQFF	TRBV28	TRBJ2-1
CASSVTGEGHYEQYF	TRBV9	TRBJ2-7
CASSLPSGGGTGELFF	TRBV11-2	TRBJ2-2
CASKGRGNADTQYF	TRBV5-4	TRBJ2-3
CASSPTTGPTNEKLFF	TRBV2	TRBJ1-4
CASSLVARGGNSNQPQHF	TRBV7-6	TRBJ1-5
CASSLGRGVGTEAFF	TRBV11-1	TRBJ1-1
CASRRQQQDNEQFF	TRBV19	TRBJ2-1
CAIGPGGSNQPQHF	TRBV7-2	TRBJ1-5
CASSEDRQGRTDTQYF	TRBV2	TRBJ2-3